Following are 9 T cell receptor beta chains from one sample sequenced in a study of T cell responses to AZD1222 COVID-19 vaccine. Profiling relied on immunoSEQ multiplex PCR, and the TCRdb table lists in-frame clones only, not all of them. The data contain tens of thousands of clones, 90% of them singletons. Sequenced material: peripheral blood, taken on day 0 of AZD1222 vaccination. The source is an adult in good health.

This chain joins TRBV12-3 or TRBV12-4 and TRBJ1-6, with a possible D match to TRBD1 (5 bases). Trimming cost V 5 bases and J 10 bases, with 12 bases left between them. This CDR3 region has 13 residues. CDR3 coding DNA: TGTGCCAGCAGTCGCGGGGGGAACTCACCCCTCCACTTT. It encodes CASSRGGNSPLHF.

The V call is TRBV6-2 or TRBV6-3, the J call TRBJ1-1, with 8 bases matching TRBD1. The CDR3 is made up of 15 amino acids. Germline V gives CDR1 MNHEY, CDR2 SVGEGT. The junction had 4 bases not matched to a gene; V was cut back by 3 bases and J by 1 base. This CDR3 reads CASSYSGTGNTEAFF. CDR3 sequence (DNA): TGTGCCAGCAGTTATTCCGGGACAGGGAACACTGAAGCTTTCTTT.

The chain has TRBV11-2 and TRBJ1-1; D may be TRBD1 (6 bases). The ends were cut back, 5 bases at V and 3 bases at J, with 16 bases in the middle. Germline V lookup: CDR1 SGHAT, CDR2 FQNNGV. CDR3 length equals 15 residues. CDR3 DNA sequence: TGTGCCAGCAGCCAAAACGGGGGCGAAGACACTGAAGCTTTCTTT. Translating gives CASSQNGGEDTEAFF.

J is TRBJ2-1 and V is TRBV11-3; D not resolved. V was shortened by 1 base and J by 5 bases, with 6 bases between the two germline ends. The CDR3 totals 13 residues. The V gene's germline CDR1 is SGHNT and CDR2 YENEEA. CDR3: CASSLGPDNEQFF. For the CDR3, the DNA is TGTGCCAGCAGCTTAGGGCCCGACAATGAGCAGTTCTTC.

The DNA for the CDR3 is TGTGCCTGGAGACCCGCGGGTTGGGAAAAACTGTTTTTT. It is translated as CAWRPAGWEKLFF. The genes are TRBV30 and TRBJ1-4; no reliable D call. The germline CDR1 and CDR2 sequences are GTSNPN and SVGIG (reference sequence). V lost 3 bases to trimming and J lost 8 bases, with 13 bases between them. The CDR3 covers 13 residues.

This chain joins TRBV6-1 and TRBJ1-1, with TRBD1 as a possible D gene (5 bases). From germline, CDR1 is MNHNS and CDR2 SASEGT. The CDR3 consists of 14 residues. Trimming left V 5 bases short and J 1 base short, with 11 bases between. Here the CDR3 reads CASSPGSWNTEAFF. CDR3 coding DNA: TGTGCCAGCAGTCCAGGGTCGTGGAACACTGAAGCTTTCTTT.

The J gene is TRBJ2-5, the V gene TRBV7-9; 7 bases fit TRBD1. The V gene end was trimmed by 6 bases and the J gene end by 3 bases; junction bases not matched to a gene: 10. This CDR3 contains 15 residues. Germline lookup yields CDR1 SEHNR and CDR2 FQNEAQ (reference sequence). CDR3 sequence reads: CASRIQGQIKETQYF. In DNA, the CDR3 is TGTGCCAGCAGAATACAGGGACAGATAAAAGAGACCCAGTACTTC.

The chain recombines TRBV24-1 with TRBJ2-3; 10 nucleotides line up with TRBD2. Per germline, CDR1 KGHDR and CDR2 SFDVKD. The CDR3 loop spans 15 amino acids. Trimming removed 6 bases from V and 0 bases from J; junction bases left unmatched: 2. The CDR3 is CATSTSGTSTDTQYF. CDR3 nucleotide sequence: TGTGCCACCAGTACTAGCGGGACTAGCACAGATACGCAGTATTTT.

V is TRBV12-3 or TRBV12-4 and J is TRBJ2-1; D is unclear. V lost 6 bases and J lost 5, with 11 bases in between. This CDR3 comprises 13 residues. In DNA form, the CDR3 reads TGTGCCAGCAGCCCCTCGCGCAACAATGAGCAGTTCTTC. The encoded protein is CASSPSRNNEQFF.